These 21 T cell receptor beta chains were sequenced from one sample in a study of cytomegalovirus exposure and HLA in healthy donors. Primers for the PCR totalled 60 Vbeta and 13 Jbeta. Using immunoSEQ multiplex PCR, the repertoire was profiled, and TCRdb retains in-frame clones only, with some absent. The table records about 140,000 clones, about three quarters of them present only once. The source material was PBMCs. Receptor source: a male donor in good health and CMV-seropositive.

This chain connects TRBV28 to TRBJ1-1; D is uncertain. Trimming shortened V by 3 bases and J by 1 base, and 6 bases separated the two germline ends. Germline V gene data show CDR1 as MDHEN and CDR2 as SYDVKM. The CDR3 sequence is 13 residues long. CDR3 DNA sequence: TGTGCCAGCAGTTTCAACGGGAACACTGAAGCTTTCTTT. Its translation is CASSFNGNTEAFF.

The V and J genes are TRBV5-1 and TRBJ2-5, with 9 positions matching TRBD1. The DNA matches TRBJ2-7 better at its end, which makes the J call doubtful. CDR3 size: 15 residues. Germline CDR1 and CDR2: SGHRS and YFSETQ. The CDR3 sequence is CASSPTGTGSYEQYF. The DNA of the CDR3 is TGCGCCAGCAGTCCCACCGGGACAGGGTCCTACGAGCAGTACTTC.

The chain combines TRBV6-5 with TRBJ2-7, with 8 bases lining up with TRBD2. V lost 3 bases, J lost 2 bases, and 6 bases stayed unmatched. The length of the CDR3 is 15 residues. Germline V gene sequence: CDR1 MNHEY, CDR2 SVGAGI. The DNA for the CDR3 is TGTGCCAGCAGTTATGAGTCGGGGGGGCCCTACGAGCAGTACTTC. As protein: CASSYESGGPYEQYF.

The genes are TRBV6-1 and TRBJ2-7; D is possibly TRBD2 (6 bases). The CDR3 is 14 residues long. The V and J ends lost 6 bases and 1 base respectively, with 13 bases between them. Germline lookup yields CDR1 MNHNS and CDR2 SASEGT. The CDR3 protein is CASRPSSGSYEQYF. DNA for the CDR3: TGTGCCAGCAGGCCTTCGAGCGGGTCCTACGAGCAGTACTTC.

This rearrangement joins TRBV5-1 to TRBJ2-3, with 12 bases lining up with TRBD2. The junction had 10 bases not matched to a gene; V was cut back by 4 bases and J by 4 bases. The CDR3 runs 17 residues. Germline CDR1 SGHRS, CDR2 YFSETQ. In nucleotides, the CDR3 is TGCGCCAGCAGCCCGACTAGCGGGAGTGTTGTCGCAGATACGCAGTATTTT. This gives the protein CASSPTSGSVVADTQYF.

The CDR3 DNA reads TGTGCCAGCAGTTACTCGAGGGACAGGAGTCCCTACGAGCAGTACTTC. This codes for CASSYSRDRSPYEQYF. V usage is TRBV6-5 and J usage is TRBJ2-7, with 8 positions matching TRBD1. V shed 0 bases, J shed 2 bases, and the junction held 6 bases outside the gene matches. This CDR3 is built from 16 residues. CDR1 is MNHEY and CDR2 is SVGAGI in the germline V gene.

The J gene is TRBJ2-5, the V gene TRBV7-9, with D perhaps matching TRBD1 (6 bases). Germline values: CDR1 SEHNR, CDR2 FQNEAQ (reference sequence). This CDR3 contains 16 residues. Trimming removed 1 base at V and 0 bases at J, with 12 bases between. The CDR3 nucleotides read TGTGCCAGCAGCTTAGTGCCCACAGGGTACCAAGAGACCCAGTACTTC. It codes for CASSLVPTGYQETQYF.

The gene calls are TRBV27 and TRBJ2-5; D perhaps matches TRBD1 (5 bases). Looked up from germline, CDR1 is MNHEY and CDR2 is SMNVEV (reference sequence). V lost 2 bases, J lost 5 bases, and 24 bases lay in between. The CDR3 runs to 18 residues. CDR3 sequence reads: CASSLGLQVLITSETQYF. CDR3 DNA sequence: TGTGCCAGCAGTTTAGGGCTACAGGTTCTTATCACATCGGAGACCCAGTACTTC.

The chain uses TRBV9 and TRBJ2-5; D unclear. This CDR3 spans 14 amino acids. V gave up 0 bases and J gave up 5 bases, with 11 bases separating them. CDR1 is SGDLS and CDR2 is YYNGEE in the germline V gene. Here the CDR3 reads CASSVATGAETQYF. The CDR3 DNA reads TGTGCCAGCAGCGTAGCTACTGGTGCGGAGACCCAGTACTTC.

The rearrangement uses TRBV6-5 and TRBJ1-1, with D hard to call. From germline, CDR1 is MNHEY and CDR2 SVGAGI. Trimming cost V 6 bases and J 3 bases, with 14 bases left between them. CDR3 length equals 14 residues. The CDR3 loop reads CASRETGRDTEAFF. The CDR3 bases are TGTGCCAGCAGAGAGACTGGGAGGGACACTGAAGCTTTCTTT.

The sample holds one count of this clone. The rearrangement links TRBV15 to TRBJ1-1; 8 nucleotides line up with TRBD1. CDR1 is LNHNV, CDR2 YYDKDF, per germline (reference sequence). The trim removed 0 bases at V and 9 bases at J, leaving 6 bases unmatched. The CDR3 covers 14 residues. In DNA, the CDR3 is TGTGCCACCAGCAGAGATCCCCAGGGGGCGAAAGCTTTCTTT. It is translated as CATSRDPQGAKAFF.

The rearrangement links TRBV19 to TRBJ1-1; perhaps TRBD1 as D (6 bases). The CDR3 loop spans 15 amino acids. Germline V gene sequence: CDR1 LNHDA, CDR2 SQIVND (reference sequence). The ends were cut back, 5 bases at V and 1 base at J, with 14 bases in the middle. Written as DNA, the CDR3 is TGTGCCAGTAGTGAGACGAGGACAGCGAACACTGAAGCTTTCTTT. It translates to CASSETRTANTEAFF.

The chain recombines TRBV6-5 with TRBJ2-5; D might be TRBD1 (7 bases). CDR1 and CDR2 (germline): MNHEY, SVGAGI. Trimming removed 3 bases from V and 1 base from J, with 12 bases in between. CDR3 size: 15 residues. CDR3 sequence reads: CASSYRRGPQETQYF. The CDR3 coding sequence is TGTGCCAGCAGTTATAGGAGGGGGCCCCAAGAGACCCAGTACTTC.

This clone was picked up one time. This sequence joins TRBV27 and TRBJ2-1; 9 bases map to TRBD1. The CDR3 spans 16 residues. With V trimmed by 2 bases and J by 9 bases, 11 bases remained unmatched. Germline CDR1 and CDR2: MNHEY and SMNVEV (reference sequence). CDR3 sequence (DNA): TGTGCCAGCAGTTTACCAGATGGACAGGGGACCGCTGAGCAGTTCTTC. It is translated as CASSLPDGQGTAEQFF.

The rearrangement joins TRBV7-6 to TRBJ2-7; 11 bases fit TRBD2. Germline V gives CDR1 SGHVS, CDR2 FNYEAQ. The CDR3 totals 16 residues. The J segment lost 7 bases and the V segment lost 1 base, leaving 9 bases of the junction unmatched. The CDR3 spells CASSLGGGLAVEEQYF. The DNA of the CDR3 is TGTGCCAGCAGCTTAGGGGGGGGACTAGCGGTCGAAGAGCAGTACTTC.

There are a few counts of this clone. The chain has TRBV10-3 and TRBJ2-1; TRBD2 matches at 12 bases. Looked up from germline, CDR1 is ENHRY and CDR2 is SYGVKD. There are 16 residues in the CDR3. After removal of 3 bases from V and 6 bases from J, the junction contained 6 bases not matched to a gene. CDR3: CAISESLAGGLNEQFF. The CDR3 region has the DNA TGTGCCATCAGTGAATCACTAGCGGGGGGTCTCAATGAGCAGTTCTTC.

The chain couples TRBV7-9 to TRBJ1-4; D gene uncertain. Germline CDR1 and CDR2: SEHNR and FQNEAQ (reference sequence). V gave up 5 bases and J gave up 3 bases, with 13 bases separating them. The CDR3 covers 15 residues. The CDR3 nucleotides read TGTGCCAGCAGCCGCGGGGTGCTGGCTAATGAAAAACTGTTTTTT. It yields the protein CASSRGVLANEKLFF.

The CDR3 DNA reads as TGTGCCAGCAGCTTAGGGACAGGGAACACCGGGGAGCTGTTTTTT. Translated, it gives CASSLGTGNTGELFF. The gene calls are TRBV7-8 and TRBJ2-2, with 7 nucleotides matching TRBD1. The germline V gene encodes CDR1 SGHVS and CDR2 FQNEAQ. V was pared by 1 base and J by 1 base, with 0 bases of the junction left unmatched. CDR3 size: 15 residues.

The chain carries TRBV6-1 and TRBJ1-1, with D hard to call. The CDR3 has 16 residues. Germline V gene lookup returns CDR1 MNHNS and CDR2 SASEGT. The ends were cut back, 3 bases at V and 0 bases at J, with 14 bases in the middle. The CDR3 bases are TGTGCCAGCAGTGACCCCTTTGAAGCTCTGAACACTGAAGCTTTCTTT. Translation: CASSDPFEALNTEAFF.

The chain joins TRBV7-2 to TRBJ1-1, with D possibly being TRBD1 (5 bases). Germline V gene sequence: CDR1 SGHTA, CDR2 FQGNSA. This CDR3 has 14 residues. Trimming took 1 base from V and 9 from J, leaving 15 bases between them. CDR3 DNA: TGTGCCAGCAGCTTAGGGGGAGGGGACCGAAAAGCTTTCTTT. Protein product: CASSLGGGDRKAFF.

The chain carries TRBV5-4 and TRBJ2-2; D is unresolved. V shed 4 bases and J shed 1 base, with 5 bases lying between them. The germline V gene has CDR1 SGHNT and CDR2 YYREEE (reference sequence). CDR3 length: 13 amino acids. The CDR3 spells CASSAKNTGELFF. CDR3 DNA sequence: TGTGCCAGCAGCGCTAAGAACACCGGGGAGCTGTTTTTT.